This T cell receptor (beta chain) originates from a study of T cells in Graves' hyperthyroidism and ophthalmopathy (dated by TCRdb to the late 2010s). In the study overall: Peripheral blood was collected at initial diagnosis, before any treatment. A discovery cohort of about a hundred patients, 43 with Graves' ophthalmopathy and more than 55 with stable Graves' hyperthyroidism, was used to find distinguishing TCR V-J signatures. Whether ophthalmopathy could be predicted prospectively was tested in an independent validation cohort made up of roughly 19 hyperthyroidism patients plus 17 patients who later progressed to ophthalmopathy. The roughly 91 discovery patients were randomly divided into training and test sets at a 7:3 ratio. In roughly six Graves' hyperthyroidism patients, the study also compared T-cell repertoires from thyroid tissue with T-cell repertoires from blood. After sampling, hyperthyroidism patients received methimazole starting at 30 mg daily, and ophthalmopathy patients received high-dose intravenous methylprednisolone. TCR Vbeta CDR3 sequencing of 135 peripheral blood samples (over 40 ophthalmopathy, about 75 hyperthyroidism and approximately 17 progressor patients) is reported in the paper.

This clonotype has only a few counts. The antigen it recognizes is unknown. No per-base quality is available; no much larger clone lies one base away. The study at large found these results: Ophthalmopathy was separated from stable hyperthyroidism by a 13 V-J signature model, with 87.88% sensitivity and approximately 81% specificity obtained in cross-validation and 80%/75% obtained in testing. Sample size was not statistically predetermined, and investigators were not blinded to group allocation. Most expanded thyroid clonotypes (frequency above 0.001) were also detected in blood, a finding suggesting that blood repertoires may reflect thyroid immune responses. During validation, the model predicted progression to ophthalmopathy a median of around 6 months ahead of onset, with 60% to 71% sensitivity and around 73% specificity.

Ophthalmopathy patients had moderately to severely active disease, with a Clinical Activity Score of 3 or more, a NOSPECS grade of 4 or more, and a disease duration of less than 3 months. The study excluded patients with uncontrolled infections, other autoimmune diseases, pregnancy or lactation. Diagnoses relied on clinical symptoms, serum thyroxine and TRAb, thyroid ultrasound and orbital computed tomography. PBMCs were separated from roughly 9.3 ml of fresh peripheral blood using Ficoll-Paque density gradient centrifugation. Total RNA was extracted using Trizol reagent, and RNA quality was assessed on an Agilent 2100 Bioanalyzer. TCR beta CDR3 regions were amplified from RNA transcripts. The TCR CDR3 was subjected to a first round of RT-PCR using the HTBI primer set and the Qiagen OneStep RT-PCR kit. A second multiplex PCR round built the libraries, followed by size selection and purification. Sequencing of the libraries was done on an Illumina HiSeq2000 using paired-end 100 bp reads. The original methods were these. SOAPnuke was used to process the raw data, with reads discarded if the reads contained adapters or uncalled bases, had a mean Phred below 15, or lacked an exact constant-primer or identifier match. High-quality paired reads were merged using COPE v1.2.5, and each unique nucleotide sequence was defined as a clonotype. Clonotypes were aligned to IMGT TRBV, TRBD and TRBJ reference segments using MiTCR v1.1. Only V-J combinations with frequency above 0.0001, covering 99.2% of repertoires, were analysed. The TCS score was defined as the ratio of F50 (clonal expansion) to E x V (chaos), calculated using BLOSUM62-based TCRdist between CDR3 peptides within each V-J. Welch's t-statistics and random forest reduced roughly 530 V-J features to 10 to 15, which were used in a naive Bayes classifier (R e1071). TCRdb trimmed public reads at Q25 via fastp, called clones via MiXCR and kept in-frame beta chains. Every CDR3 protein is listed once, alongside the most common genes and DNA of its rows. These V and J calls rely on TCRdb rather than the paper's analysis. The sample records more than 450,000 distinct CDR3 sequences, approximately 20% of which are singletons. Around 50% of the sample is held by the ten biggest clonotypes.

The sequenced material came from blood. This sequence was found in a man aged 35 to 55 with Graves' ophthalmopathy.

The DNA is as follows: TGTGCCATCAGTGAGGCGGGGGCGGGCGCTGAAGCTTTCTTT. Translation gives CAISEAGAGAEAFF. The chain joins TRBV10-3 to TRBJ1-1; a weak D assignment points to TRBD1 (6 bases agree). The CDR3 numbers 14 residues from cysteine through phenylalanine. Solely the CDR3 DNA is kept, with 42 bases framed from the first base. V is shortened by 2 bases, J by 6 bases, and the region joining them spans 13 bases. The CDR1 and CDR2 encoded by the germline V gene are ENHRY and SYGVKD.